These 2 T cell receptor beta chains share one sample of origin, sequenced in a study of blood T cell repertoires in COVID-19. Data came from immunoSEQ multiplex PCR; TCRdb stores just in-frame clones and leaves some out. The sample includes 350,000 to 400,000 clones, just over 90% seen only once; the top ten take about 0.86%. The sequenced material came from PBMCs or T cells enriched from blood (not recorded which). All receptors derive from a woman aged 40 to 55 who had been exposed to COVID-19.

This chain joins TRBV18 and TRBJ2-7; TRBD1 agrees at 11 bases. This CDR3 region has 15 residues. Germline CDR1 reads KGHSH; CDR2 reads LQKENI. The ends lost 4 bases at V and 5 bases at J; junction bases unmatched: 7. The CDR3 DNA follows: TGTGCCAGCTCACGAGGGACAGGGGGGCCCAACGAGCAGTACTTC. Translating gives CASSRGTGGPNEQYF.

The chain links TRBV6-5 to TRBJ2-1; D perhaps matches TRBD2 (5 bases). V was clipped by 6 bases and J by 6 bases, with 12 bases between them. The CDR3 loop spans 13 amino acids. CDR1 is MNHEY, CDR2 SVGAGI, per germline. The CDR3 protein is CASRPPGSNEQFF. The CDR3 DNA follows: TGTGCCAGCAGGCCGCCGGGGTCCAATGAGCAGTTCTTC.